These 19 T cell receptor beta chains were all obtained from the same sample, sequenced in a study of OX40 agonist ivuxolimab in advanced cancers. Only in-frame clones appear in the TCRdb table, and some are missing; sequencing was by immunoSEQ multiplex PCR. The sample includes about 37,000 clones, roughly nine tenths of them seen just once. The material sequenced was CD4+ or CD8+ T cells sorted from blood, taken in a trial of the OX40 agonist ivuxolimab. The origin of the receptors is an adult with an advanced solid tumor such as melanoma, head and neck, liver or kidney cancer.

The chain links TRBV5-4 to TRBJ2-7; D is unresolved. CDR1 is SGHNT and CDR2 is YYREEE in the germline V gene (reference sequence). The CDR3 consists of 14 residues. Between the trimmed V and J ends, which lost 0 bases and 1 base, there was a span of 8 bases. The CDR3 DNA reads TGTGCCAGCAGCTTGGCCTACAGTTCCTACGAGCAGTACTTC. It yields the protein CASSLAYSSYEQYF.

The J gene is TRBJ2-7, the V gene TRBV5-5, with 9 bases lining up with TRBD1. CDR1 is SGHKS and CDR2 is YYEKEE in the germline V gene (reference sequence). The trim removed 4 bases at V and 3 bases at J, leaving 5 bases unmatched. The CDR3 sequence is 14 residues long. The CDR3 bases are TGTGCCAGCAGCCTTCCGGACAGGGGCTACGAGCAGTACTTC. Its translation: CASSLPDRGYEQYF.

J is TRBJ1-2 and V is TRBV5-1, with unresolved D. Trimming pared 2 bases from V and 4 bases from J, leaving 15 bases between. This CDR3 has 15 residues. Germline CDR1 SGHRS, CDR2 YFSETQ. The CDR3 nucleotides are TGCGCCAGCAGCTTCATGGACCCCGGGGTCTATGGCTACACCTTC. Amino acids: CASSFMDPGVYGYTF.

The J gene is TRBJ2-1, the V gene TRBV10-3; 8 bases align to TRBD1. The germline gives CDR1 ENHRY, CDR2 SYGVKD. The CDR3 is 16 residues long. V was clipped by 3 bases and J by 6 bases; unmatched bases: 10. The CDR3: CAISELGQGAVNEQFF. DNA for the CDR3: TGTGCCATCAGTGAATTGGGTCAGGGGGCGGTCAATGAGCAGTTCTTC.

V and J are TRBV7-6 and TRBJ2-5, with TRBD1 matching over 7 bases. Germline values: CDR1 SGHVS, CDR2 FNYEAQ. The CDR3 is made up of 19 amino acids. The J segment lost 2 bases and the V segment lost 1 base, leaving 16 bases of the junction unmatched. The CDR3 DNA follows: TGTGCCAGCAGCTTAGGGTCCGCGGCCCCCGGGACAGCACAAGAGACCCAGTACTTC. Its protein product is CASSLGSAAPGTAQETQYF.

The chain has TRBV6-5 and TRBJ2-6; D unresolved. Germline V lookup: CDR1 MNHEY, CDR2 SVGAGI. V was cut by 5 bases and J by 0 bases, with 5 bases left in between. The CDR3 is 14 amino acids. CDR3 residues: CASSDISGANVLTF. In DNA, the CDR3 is TGTGCCAGCAGTGACATCTCTGGGGCCAACGTCCTGACTTTC.

This clone appeared once. The chain employs TRBV30 and TRBJ2-3; unclear D gene. Germline loops: CDR1 GTSNPN, CDR2 SVGIG (reference sequence). This CDR3 contains 15 residues. With 1 base removed from V and 0 bases from J, the gap between germline ends came to 11 bases. CDR3 nucleotide sequence: TGTGCCTGGAGTGAGGCGACGTCTAGCACAGATACGCAGTATTTT. Translated, it gives CAWSEATSSTDTQYF.

The chain couples TRBV27 to TRBJ2-7, with D possibly matching TRBD1 (6 bases). The CDR3 is 14 amino acids. Germline CDR1 and CDR2: MNHEY and SMNVEV (reference sequence). Trimming took off 2 bases at V and 2 bases at J, with 10 bases between the two ends. The CDR3: CASSLRGFPYEQYF. CDR3 nucleotide sequence: TGTGCCAGCAGTTTAAGGGGGTTTCCCTACGAGCAGTACTTC.

This chain joins TRBV30 and TRBJ2-7; D not certain. Germline assignment: CDR1 GTSNPN and CDR2 SVGIG (reference sequence). The ends were cut back, 0 bases at V and 1 base at J, with 7 bases in the middle. The CDR3 sequence is 13 residues long. Here the CDR3 reads CAWSVGVSYEQYF. The CDR3 nucleotides are TGTGCCTGGAGTGTAGGCGTTTCCTACGAGCAGTACTTC.

The J gene is TRBJ1-5, the V gene TRBV30, with D perhaps matching TRBD1 (5 bases). Germline V lookup: CDR1 GTSNPN, CDR2 SVGIG (reference sequence). CDR3 length equals 14 residues. Trimming stripped 0 bases from V and 2 bases from J, with 8 bases between. The CDR3 nucleotides read TGTGCCTGGAGTGTAGGGGCGGGCAATCAGCCCCAGCATTTT. Translating gives CAWSVGAGNQPQHF.

A few counts support this clone. This chain connects TRBV6-1 to TRBJ2-7, with 10 bases identical to TRBD1. Trimming removed 4 bases from V and 6 bases from J; junction bases left unmatched: 9. The CDR3 runs to 15 residues. Germline assignment: CDR1 MNHNS and CDR2 SASEGT. The CDR3 sequence is CASSAGTGAWVEQYF. The CDR3 bases are TGTGCCAGCAGTGCCGGGACAGGGGCCTGGGTCGAGCAGTACTTC.

This sequence joins TRBV6-1 and TRBJ2-1, with D hard to call. Germline V gives CDR1 MNHNS, CDR2 SASEGT. V was shortened by 2 bases and J by 7 bases, with 3 bases between the two germline ends. The CDR3 is 11 residues long. CDR3 amino acids: CASSESNEQFF. The CDR3 DNA sequence: TGTGCCAGCAGTGAAAGTAATGAGCAGTTCTTC.

The genes are TRBV15 and TRBJ1-2; TRBD1 is a possible D gene (5 bases). The CDR3 is 16 residues long. V was cut by 2 bases and J by 4 bases, with 17 bases left in between. The germline gives CDR1 LNHNV, CDR2 YYDKDF (reference sequence). The CDR3 loop is CATSRTPLGGTYGYTF. The CDR3 region has the DNA TGTGCCACCAGCAGAACTCCCCTAGGAGGGACCTATGGCTACACCTTC.

The genes are TRBV5-6 and TRBJ1-2; 8 bases are shared with TRBD1. CDR3 size: 14 residues. With 1 base clipped from V and 6 bases from J, the junction kept 5 bases outside the gene matches. The germline V gene encodes CDR1 SGHDT and CDR2 YYEEEE. CDR3 region: CASSLLQGVNGYTF. CDR3 bases: TGTGCCAGCAGCTTGTTACAGGGGGTGAATGGCTACACCTTC.

V gene TRBV9 combines with J gene TRBJ2-1; D is perhaps TRBD1 or TRBD2 (5 bases each). The CDR3 totals 15 residues. The V and J ends lost 0 bases and 6 bases respectively, with 13 bases between them. CDR1 and CDR2 from the germline V gene are SGDLS and YYNGEE. The CDR3 DNA reads as TGTGCCAGCAGCGTAGACGGTGGGGCGGGCAATGAGCAGTTCTTC. Translation gives CASSVDGGAGNEQFF. Full variable domain (remainder filled in from reference TRBV9 and TRBJ2-1): DSGVTQTPKHLITATGQRVTLRCSPRSGDLSVYWYQQSLDQGLQFLIQYYNGEERAKGNILERFSAQQFPDLHSELNLSSLELGDSALYFCASSVDGGAGNEQFFGPGTRLTVL.

A word on this clone: At one boundary the junction diverges from the germline segment, which might be a read error. V is TRBV6-5 and J is TRBJ1-2; TRBD1 agrees at 8 bases. CDR1 is MNHEY, CDR2 SVGAGI, per germline. This CDR3 contains 12 residues. The CDR3 loop is CASSLGTGLEVF. CDR3 DNA: TGTGCCAGCAGCCTAGGGACAGGCCTAGAGGTCTTC.

The chain is built from TRBV7-2 and TRBJ1-1, with 8 positions matching TRBD1. Unmatched junction bases numbered 10, after V lost 8 bases and J lost 8 bases. Germline V gives CDR1 SGHTA, CDR2 FQGNSA. The CDR3 is made up of 13 amino acids. The CDR3 nucleotides read TGTGCCAGCGGCCGGACAGGGCGGCCGGAAGCTTTCTTT. This gives the protein CASGRTGRPEAFF.

This clone has only one observation. J is TRBJ2-3 and V is TRBV6-4; D is undetermined. The CDR3 consists of 14 residues. Trimming removed 0 bases from V and 2 bases from J, with 6 bases in between. The germline CDR1 and CDR2 sequences are MRHNA and SNTAGT. The DNA for the CDR3 is TGTGCCAGCAGTGACTCGGCGGCCACAGATACGCAGTATTTT. This sequence encodes CASSDSAATDTQYF.

The chain uses TRBV5-1 and TRBJ2-7; D not resolved. Germline CDR1 and CDR2: SGHRS and YFSETQ. V dropped 0 bases and J dropped 2 bases, with 9 bases sitting between them. The CDR3 loop spans 14 amino acids. CDR3 sequence: CASSLDATAYEQYF. For the CDR3, the DNA is TGCGCCAGCAGCTTGGACGCCACAGCCTACGAGCAGTACTTC.